Described below is a single T cell receptor (beta chain) sequence and its context. This clonotype has only a few counts. The target of this receptor is not known. The record has no base qualities; no much larger clone is one base away. The CDR3 holds 12 amino acids from the cysteine to the phenylalanine. Only the CDR3 DNA stays, 36 bases, in frame from base 1. Per the germline V gene (reference sequence), DFQATT is the CDR1 and SNEGSKA is the CDR2. This sample is part of a study of regulatory T cells in long-lasting Graves disease (dated by TCRdb to the early 2020s). For the study in its entirety: To count as having persistent Graves' disease, a patient had to have received antithyroid drug treatment for over 5 years with TSH receptor autoantibodies remaining persistently positive. A total of some 35 samples underwent TCR sequencing, from some 13 patients with persistent Graves' disease and roughly 20 patients with newly diagnosed Graves' disease. The study was conducted in China and was registered as a clinical trial. Patients with persistent Graves' disease were compared with patients with newly diagnosed Graves' disease using TCR sequencing and RNA sequencing of peripheral blood. Antithyroid drugs had been taken for approximately 9.5 years on average by persistent Graves' disease patients in the clinical cohort. General study outcomes and caveats: The study examined only peripheral blood because the primary lesion, thyroid tissue, could not be accessed. Patients with persistent disease shared more public clonotypes (around 3,000) than newly diagnosed patients did (about 1,000). TRBV28, TRBJ1-2 and TRBJ2-5 were preferentially used in persistent disease, while TRBV20-1 and TRBJ2-1 were favored in newly diagnosed disease. The small sample size was acknowledged by the authors as a limitation that may reduce accuracy. Only the TCR beta chain was sequenced and analyzed. Lower TCR Shannon entropy and fewer highly expanded clones were observed in persistent Graves' disease patients than in newly diagnosed patients, which suggested clonal expansion.

The time point label, as the study defines it: persistent/refractory GD, antithyroid drugs over 5 years with positive TRAb. For both TCR sequencing and RNA sequencing, RNA was extracted from PBMCs using TRIzol. The diagnosis of Graves' disease was made according to American Thyroid Association guidelines. Patients for the study were recruited at an endocrinology department in Xi'an, China. From each patient, nine milliliters of peripheral blood was collected into an EDTA anticoagulant tube. Ficoll Paque Plus density gradient separation was used to isolate PBMCs, and no further T cell sorting was done. An Agilent 2100 Bioanalyzer and agarose gel were used to check RNA quality, and a NanoDrop 2000 was used to measure RNA concentration. The library was produced with multiplex PCR. This sample was sequenced with an Illumina HiSeq 4000. CDR3 regions were amplified by Arm-PCR with iRepertoire HTBI primers to construct TCR beta libraries. Before sequencing, the PCR products went through gel purification. In the original analysis: Across samples, around 62 TRBV and 13 to 15 TRBJ segments were identified and used for gene usage analysis of CDR3 amino acid clonotypes. COPE and FqMerger were used to merge the filtered high-quality paired reads into contigs. BLAST was used to align contigs to IMGT TRBV, TRBD and TRBJ reference genes, with CDR3 defined following IMGT. Any clonotype with a frequency above 0.1% was classified as a highly expanded clone. Shannon entropy served as the measure of repertoire diversity, while the Gini coefficient captured V-J evenness. Clonotypes shared by more than one individual were considered public. Using fastp trimming at Q25 and MiXCR clonotype assembly, TCRdb reanalyzed the public sequencing data and kept in-frame beta chains. Under each unique CDR3 protein, matching rows form one entry showing the most common genes and DNA. These V and J calls are TCRdb output, not the study's own analysis. The sample table holds hundreds of thousands of distinct CDR3 sequences, of which around 23% were seen once. The ten largest clonotypes hold roughly 13% of the sample.

The TCR originated in a female donor with Graves disease. Specimen: peripheral blood mononuclear cells (PBMCs), collected when the disease was refractory, from a patient treated with antithyroid drugs. Recombination linked TRBV20-1 to TRBJ1-2, and 7 junction bases match TRBD1. The CDR3 has the sequence CRPGRRGRGYTF. The DNA sequence is as follows: TGCCGTCCTGGACGCAGGGGGAGAGGCTACACCTTC.